Listed here are 18 T cell receptor beta chains from one sample, sequenced in a study of T cell repertoires in cytomegalovirus infection. TCRdb itself ran the reads through MiXCR, one entry per CDR3 protein. Of 700,000 to 950,000 distinct CDR3 sequences in the sample, 32% were seen once. Antigen specificity for these receptors is unknown. The sequenced sample was cultured CD8+ T cells from PBMCs, obtained from culture after CMV antigen stimulation. All receptors come from a human donor in good health (CMV status not recorded). Some clones in this sample may be carry-over from other donors' samples.

This chain uses TRBV12-3 or TRBV12-4 with TRBJ2-3, with 12 nucleotides matching TRBD2. Trimming took 5 bases from V and 2 from J; bases not matched to a gene: 5. The CDR3 covers 16 residues. The DNA for the CDR3 is TGTGCCAGCAGTACGACTAGCGGGGGAGCCACAGATACGCAGTATTTT. It yields the protein CASSTTSGGATDTQYF.

This clonotype has just a few counts. The chain combines TRBV11-3 with TRBJ1-1, with D tentatively TRBD1 (5 bases). CDR1 and CDR2 from the germline V gene are SGHNT and YENEEA. The CDR3 has 15 residues. Trimming took 8 bases from V and 3 from J, leaving 19 bases between them. The CDR3 sequence: CASGMWGESDTEAFF. The CDR3, as DNA: TGTGCCAGCGGAATGTGGGGGGAGTCGGACACTGAAGCTTTCTTT.

The J gene is TRBJ2-1, the V gene TRBV7-9; a possible D gene is TRBD2 (5 bases). The CDR3 extends over 15 amino acids. Trimming shortened V by 1 base and J by 10 bases, and 17 bases separated the two germline ends. Germline CDR1 is SEHNR and CDR2 is FQNEAQ (reference sequence). The CDR3 sequence is CASSLDPGRRGEQFF. Written as DNA, the CDR3 is TGTGCCAGCAGCTTAGACCCTGGACGGCGCGGGGAGCAGTTCTTC.

The V call is TRBV11-3, the J call TRBJ2-7; TRBD1 matches 7 bases. The CDR3 length is 13 residues. Per the germline V gene, CDR1 is SGHNT and CDR2 is YENEEA. V shed 3 bases and J 5 bases; nucleotides not matched to a gene: 4. CDR3 nucleotides: TGTGCCAGCAGCTTGGGGACAGCTAACGAGCAGTACTTC. Translating it yields CASSLGTANEQYF.

This clonotype was picked up many times. This chain links TRBV7-6 with TRBJ1-1, with D perhaps TRBD1 (5 bases). There are 15 residues in the CDR3. Deletions cut 7 bases from V and 0 bases from J, with 15 bases between. Looked up from germline, CDR1 is SGHVS and CDR2 is FNYEAQ. The CDR3 protein is CASTDGRGMNTEAFF. The CDR3 DNA follows: TGTGCCAGCACCGACGGGAGGGGAATGAACACTGAAGCTTTCTTT.

This clonotype came up a few times. The J gene is TRBJ1-5, the V gene TRBV7-2; tentative D call: TRBD1 (5 bases). The CDR3 runs 15 residues. CDR1 is SGHTA and CDR2 is FQGNSA in the germline V gene. V was trimmed by 2 bases and J by 5 bases, leaving 13 bases between them. This chain's CDR3 is CASSLHQGLDQPQHF. In DNA, the CDR3 is TGTGCCAGCAGCTTACACCAGGGTTTGGATCAGCCCCAGCATTTT.

V is TRBV7-6 and J is TRBJ1-2; the match to TRBD1 covers 7 bases. The CDR3 consists of 14 residues. V was pared by 6 bases and J by 4 bases, with 8 bases of the junction left unmatched. Germline loops: CDR1 SGHVS, CDR2 FNYEAQ. CDR3 coding DNA: TGTGCCAGCAGTACAGGGGTCTTAAGCTATGGCTACACCTTC. It encodes CASSTGVLSYGYTF.

This clonotype was seen a single time. The rearrangement uses TRBV29-1 and TRBJ2-6; 7 positions match TRBD2. CDR1 and CDR2 (germline): SQVTM, ANQGSEA. After removal of 5 bases from V and 0 bases from J, the junction contained 13 bases not matched to a gene. The CDR3 consists of 18 residues. CDR3 in amino acids: CSVKVSAGESSGANVLTF. CDR3 nucleotides: TGCAGCGTTAAAGTTTCTGCGGGGGAGAGCTCTGGGGCCAACGTCCTGACTTTC.

Only a few counts were recorded for this clonotype. CDR3 amino acids: CASSPSSGGHNEQFF. CDR3 nucleotide sequence: TGTGCCAGCAGCCCTAGTAGCGGGGGTCACAATGAGCAGTTCTTC. This chain uses TRBV12-3 or TRBV12-4 with TRBJ2-1, with 9 bases aligning to TRBD2. J gave up 5 bases and V 6 bases, and 8 bases lay outside the gene matches. The CDR3 spans 15 residues.

This clonotype has just a few counts. This chain uses TRBV28 with TRBJ2-1, with 7 bases aligning to TRBD1. The CDR3 extends over 11 amino acids. Trimming removed 6 bases from V and 14 bases from J; junction bases left unmatched: 7. Germline V gene data show CDR1 as MDHEN and CDR2 as SYDVKM. The CDR3 DNA is TGTGCCAGCAGAGCCGGGACAGTTAAGTTCTTC. This encodes CASRAGTVKFF.

This sequence joins TRBV6-1 and TRBJ1-5; the D is unclear. The CDR3 is made up of 14 amino acids. Trimming stripped 10 bases from V and 0 bases from J, with 13 bases between. Per the germline V gene, CDR1 is MNHNS and CDR2 is SASEGT. CDR3 coding DNA: TGTGCCACCTTGAACACCAATAGCAATCAGCCCCAGCATTTT. Its translation is CATLNTNSNQPQHF.

On this clonotype: Given a much more abundant clone one base away, this may be a read error. This rearrangement joins TRBV7-8 to TRBJ1-2; no clear D gene. This CDR3 has 15 amino acids. The V gene's germline CDR1 is SGHVS and CDR2 FQNEAQ. This CDR3 is CVSTLILPENYGYTF. The CDR3 DNA reads as TGTGTCAGCACCTTGATCTTGCCCGAGAACTATGGCTACACCTTC.

A few counts support this clonotype. The chain couples TRBV6-2 or TRBV6-3 to TRBJ2-7, with 7 nucleotides matching TRBD1. CDR3 size: 14 residues. The germline CDR1 and CDR2 sequences are MNHEY and SVGEGT. Trimming cost V 0 bases and J 5 bases; bases outside gene matches: 4. The CDR3 region has the DNA TGTGCCAGCAGTTACTCGAGACAGGGTGACGAGCAGTACGTC. It is translated as CASSYSRQGDEQYV.

The rearrangement links TRBV27 to TRBJ1-2; D is uncertain. This CDR3 region has 15 residues. Germline values: CDR1 MNHEY, CDR2 SMNVEV (reference sequence). V lost 3 bases, J lost 4 bases, and 15 bases lay in between. DNA of the CDR3: TGTGCCAGCAGTTTGGATTTCTTTTCGGGCTATGGCTACACCTTC. Amino acid sequence: CASSLDFFSGYGYTF.

The V call is TRBV7-6, the J call TRBJ2-3; 9 bases line up with TRBD1. This CDR3 spans 16 amino acids. Losses at the gene ends were 1 base for V and 4 bases for J; bases not matched to a gene: 6. From germline, CDR1 is SGHVS and CDR2 FNYEAQ. The CDR3 reads CASSLDSGTGPDTQYF. In DNA form, the CDR3 reads TGTGCCAGCAGCTTAGACTCCGGGACAGGGCCAGATACGCAGTATTTT. Drawing the rest from reference TRBV7-6 and TRBJ2-3, the complete variable domain is GAGVSQSPRYKVTKRGQDVALRCDPISGHVSLYWYRQALGQGPEFLTYFNYEAQQDKSGLPNDRFSAERPEGSISTLTIQRTEQRDSAMYRCASSLDSGTGPDTQYFGPGTRLTVL.

The chain has TRBV29-1 and TRBJ1-2, with D possibly being TRBD1 (6 bases). The CDR3 loop spans 14 amino acids. V shed 6 bases and J shed 3 bases, with 17 bases lying between them. Looked up from germline, CDR1 is SQVTM and CDR2 is ANQGSEA. The CDR3 loop reads CSVPPGASDYGYTF. CDR3 bases: TGCAGCGTCCCCCCAGGGGCGAGTGACTATGGCTACACCTTC.

This clonotype occurred many times. The chain recombines TRBV7-2 with TRBJ2-5; 14 nucleotides align to TRBD2. The germline CDR1 and CDR2 sequences are SGHTA and FQGNSA. Trimming cost V 5 bases and J 6 bases; bases outside gene matches: 5. This CDR3 spans 15 amino acids. The CDR3 loop reads CASSQGTSGGKTQYF. The CDR3 DNA sequence: TGTGCCAGCAGCCAAGGGACTAGCGGGGGAAAGACCCAGTACTTC.

This clonotype was recorded a few times. This sequence joins TRBV27 and TRBJ1-2; D gene ambiguous. The germline V gene encodes CDR1 MNHEY and CDR2 SMNVEV (reference sequence). V lost 4 bases and J 0 bases, leaving 9 bases between the germline ends. The CDR3 covers 14 residues. CDR3: CASSSRITNYGYTF. The CDR3 nucleotides read TGTGCCAGCAGTTCCCGAATTACTAACTATGGCTACACCTTC.